This is a list of T cell receptor beta chains from one sample in a study of blood T cell repertoires in COVID-19. Generated by immunoSEQ multiplex PCR, the TCRdb table keeps only in-frame clones and is missing some. The sample holds 99,000 or so clones, approximately 83% seen once. Sequenced: peripheral blood. These receptors were obtained from a man between 50 and 59 years old with acute or convalescent COVID-19. CDR3s include the opening cysteine and the closing phenylalanine or tryptophan. The D gene is left open where the match is weak. Expanded clones get a size class; other rows say once, few or many, or leave the size out.

clone size	D gene	CDR3 length	V gene	J gene	CDR3 protein	CDR3 DNA
-	TRBD1	15	TRBV13	TRBJ2-1	CASSSRQGAYNEQFF	TGTGCCAGCAGCTCGAGACAGGGGGCCTACAATGAGCAGTTCTTC
-	-	13	TRBV7-9	TRBJ1-3	CASSLFSGNTIYF	TGTGCCAGCAGCTTATTCAGTGGAAACACCATATATTTT
-	-	13	TRBV28	TRBJ2-5	CASSGGSIRTQYF	TGTGCCAGCAGTGGGGGCTCAATCCGAACCCAGTACTTC
-	-	17	TRBV11-2	TRBJ2-1	CASSLDPAESSYNEQFF	TGTGCCAGCAGCTTAGATCCGGCGGAAAGCTCCTACAATGAGCAGTTCTTC
few	-	13	TRBV10-1	TRBJ1-5	CASSESGSQPQHF	TGCGCCAGCAGTGAGTCAGGTAGCCAGCCCCAGCATTTT
-	-	14	TRBV7-6	TRBJ1-2	CASSLGVSTQGYTF	TGTGCCAGCAGCTTAGGAGTTAGCACACAAGGCTACACCTTC
-	-	15	TRBV7-9	TRBJ2-7	CASSRPGGLSYEQYF	TGTGCCAGCAGCCGGCCAGGCGGGTTGTCCTACGAGCAGTACTTC
-	TRBD1	13	TRBV11-1	TRBJ2-5	CASSLGTDGTQYF	TGTGCCAGCAGCTTGGGGACAGATGGGACCCAGTACTTC
-	-	13	TRBV19	TRBJ1-2	CASSFGTKYGYTF	TGTGCCAGTAGTTTCGGGACAAAGTATGGCTACACCTTC
-	TRBD1	15	TRBV19	TRBJ1-1	CASSQAGGPYTEAFF	TGTGCCAGTAGCCAGGCAGGGGGCCCGTACACTGAAGCTTTCTTT
-	TRBD1	12	TRBV11-2	TRBJ2-7	CASRDRSYEQYF	TGTGCCAGCCGGGACAGGTCCTACGAGCAGTACTTC
few	TRBD1	13	TRBV7-9	TRBJ2-7	CASSSDRGYEQYF	TGTGCCAGCAGCTCGGACAGGGGGTACGAGCAGTACTTC
-	TRBD1	13	TRBV7-3	TRBJ2-5	CASSSGQGETQYF	TGTGCCAGCAGCTCCGGACAGGGAGAGACCCAGTACTTC
few	-	14	TRBV30	TRBJ1-5	CAWSRRGSNQPQHF	TGTGCCTGGAGTCGCAGGGGTAGCAATCAGCCCCAGCATTTT
-	-	13	TRBV7-6	TRBJ1-5	CASSAGSNQPQHF	TGTGCCAGCAGTGCAGGGAGCAATCAGCCCCAGCATTTT
-	-	14	TRBV5-1	TRBJ2-5	CASNWGQGTETQYF	TGCGCCAGCAACTGGGGGCAGGGCACAGAGACCCAGTACTTC
-	TRBD1	15	TRBV6-5	TRBJ1-2	CASKEPGTGDYGYTF	TGTGCCAGCAAAGAGCCCGGGACAGGCGACTATGGCTACACCTTC
-	-	15	TRBV28	TRBJ1-5	CASSLVEHSNQPQHF	TGTGCCAGCAGTTTGGTCGAACATAGCAATCAGCCCCAGCATTTT
few	-	16	TRBV4-1	TRBJ1-5	CASSPITGSAGQPQHF	TGCGCCAGCAGCCCCATTACAGGGTCCGCGGGCCAGCCCCAGCATTTT
-	-	12	TRBV6-5	TRBJ2-1	CASSYGANEQFF	TGTGCCAGCAGTTACGGAGCCAATGAGCAGTTCTTC
-	TRBD1	17	TRBV10-3	TRBJ2-2	CAITKFPNRGNTGELFF	TGTGCCATCACCAAGTTCCCTAACAGGGGAAACACCGGGGAGCTGTTTTTT
-	TRBD2	17	TRBV24-1	TRBJ2-3	CATSHRLAGGATNTQYF	TGTGCCACCAGCCACAGACTAGCGGGAGGCGCGACGAATACGCAGTATTTT
-	-	14	TRBV19	TRBJ1-6	CASGGSSYNSPLHF	TGTGCCAGTGGGGGGAGCTCCTATAATTCACCCCTCCACTTT
-	TRBD1	16	TRBV18	TRBJ1-1	CASSYRTGGINTEAFF	TGTGCCAGCTCATACCGGACAGGGGGCATTAACACTGAAGCTTTCTTT
-	TRBD2	15	TRBV3-1/TRBV3-2	TRBJ2-1	CASSPEQREGHEQFF	TGTGCCAGCAGCCCCGAGCAGCGGGAGGGCCATGAGCAGTTCTTC
-	TRBD1	14	TRBV19	TRBJ1-2	CASRPGQSNYGYTF	TGTGCCAGTAGGCCGGGACAGAGTAACTATGGCTACACCTTC
-	TRBD2	16	TRBV5-1	TRBJ2-1	CASSGLAGATSNEQFF	TGCGCCAGCAGCGGATTAGCGGGGGCCACCTCCAATGAGCAGTTCTTC
-	-	13	TRBV7-8	TRBJ2-7	CASSIREVGEQYF	TGTGCCAGCAGCATCCGAGAGGTCGGCGAGCAGTACTTC
-	TRBD1	13	TRBV7-9	TRBJ2-2	CASSRQGAGELFF	TGTGCCAGCAGCCGACAGGGCGCCGGGGAGCTGTTTTTT
-	TRBD1	15	TRBV6-5	TRBJ1-4	CASSSHRGTNEKLFF	TGTGCCAGCAGTTCCCACAGGGGAACTAATGAAAAACTGTTTTTT
few	-	17	TRBV7-8	TRBJ2-1	CASSKSARQSSYNEQFF	TGTGCCAGCAGCAAATCCGCCAGACAGAGCTCCTACAATGAGCAGTTCTTC
-	-	14	TRBV7-9	TRBJ1-2	CASSSSTANYGYTF	TGTGCCAGCAGTTCATCAACAGCCAACTATGGCTACACCTTC
-	-	12	TRBV12-3/TRBV12-4	TRBJ1-5	CASSTGYQPQHF	TGTGCCAGCAGTACAGGGTACCAGCCCCAGCATTTT
few	-	14	TRBV2	TRBJ2-1	CASGPGRVYNEQFF	TGTGCCAGCGGGCCGGGCAGGGTCTACAATGAGCAGTTCTTC
-	TRBD2	15	TRBV19	TRBJ2-5	CASSKGTSLVETQYF	TGTGCCAGTAGTAAGGGGACTAGTCTTGTAGAGACCCAGTACTTC
-	TRBD2	16	TRBV4-2	TRBJ2-1	CASSQELIAGGNEQFF	TGTGCCAGCAGCCAAGAGCTTATAGCGGGGGGTAATGAGCAGTTCTTC
few	-	17	TRBV11-3	TRBJ2-4	CASSLEPSGHQSRIQYF	TGTGCCAGCAGCTTAGAGCCATCGGGACATCAAAGTAGAATTCAGTACTTC
once	TRBD2	14	TRBV9	TRBJ2-7	CASSVASLADEQYF	TGTGCCAGCAGCGTAGCTAGTCTAGCGGACGAGCAGTACTTC
-	TRBD1	15	TRBV11-3	TRBJ2-7	CASSKTGTGKYEQYF	TGTGCCAGCAGCAAAACCGGGACAGGGAAGTACGAGCAGTACTTC
-	-	13	TRBV9	TRBJ1-2	CASSEGTLGGYTF	TGTGCCAGCAGCGAAGGGACACTGGGAGGCTACACCTTC